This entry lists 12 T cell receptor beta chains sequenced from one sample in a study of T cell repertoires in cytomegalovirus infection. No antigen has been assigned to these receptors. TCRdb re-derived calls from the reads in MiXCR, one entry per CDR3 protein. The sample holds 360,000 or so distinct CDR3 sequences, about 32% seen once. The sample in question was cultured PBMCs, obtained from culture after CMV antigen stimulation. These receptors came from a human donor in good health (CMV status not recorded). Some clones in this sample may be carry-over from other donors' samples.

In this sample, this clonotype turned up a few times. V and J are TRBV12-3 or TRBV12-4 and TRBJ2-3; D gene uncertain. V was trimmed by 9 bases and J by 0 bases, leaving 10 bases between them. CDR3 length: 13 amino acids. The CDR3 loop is CASDTASTDTQYF. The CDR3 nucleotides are TGTGCCAGTGATACAGCTAGCACAGATACGCAGTATTTT.

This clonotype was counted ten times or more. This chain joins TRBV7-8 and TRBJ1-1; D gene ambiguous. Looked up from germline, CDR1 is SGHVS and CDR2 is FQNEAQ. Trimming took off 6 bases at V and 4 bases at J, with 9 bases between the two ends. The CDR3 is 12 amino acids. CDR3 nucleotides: TGTGCCAGCAGTTTAAGTGGCACTGAAGCTTTCTTT. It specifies CASSLSGTEAFF.

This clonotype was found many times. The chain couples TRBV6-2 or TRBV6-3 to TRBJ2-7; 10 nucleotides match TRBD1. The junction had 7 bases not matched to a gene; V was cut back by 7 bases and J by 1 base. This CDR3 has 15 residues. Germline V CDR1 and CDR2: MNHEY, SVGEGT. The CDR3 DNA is TGTGCCAGCAACCCTGGGACAGGGGTTTCCTACGAGCAGTACGTC. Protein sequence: CASNPGTGVSYEQYV.

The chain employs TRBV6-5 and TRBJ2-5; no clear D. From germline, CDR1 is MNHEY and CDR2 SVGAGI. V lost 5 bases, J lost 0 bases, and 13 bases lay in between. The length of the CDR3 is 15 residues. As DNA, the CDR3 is TGTGCCAGCAGTGAACAGAACTTGTACCAAGAGACCCAGTACTTC. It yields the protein CASSEQNLYQETQYF.

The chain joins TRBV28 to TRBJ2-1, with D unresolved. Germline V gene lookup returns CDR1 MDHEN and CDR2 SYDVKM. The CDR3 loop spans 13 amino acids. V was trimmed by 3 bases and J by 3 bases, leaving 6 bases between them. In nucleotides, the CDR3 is TGTGCCAGCAGTTTTGAAGTCTACAATGAGCAGTTCTTC. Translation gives CASSFEVYNEQFF. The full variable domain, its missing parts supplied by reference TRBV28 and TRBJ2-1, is DVKVTQSSRYLVKRTGEKVFLECVQDMDHENMFWYRQDPGLGLRLIYFSYDVKMKEKGDIPEGYSVSREKKERFSLILESASTNQTSMYLCASSFEVYNEQFFGPGTRLTVL.

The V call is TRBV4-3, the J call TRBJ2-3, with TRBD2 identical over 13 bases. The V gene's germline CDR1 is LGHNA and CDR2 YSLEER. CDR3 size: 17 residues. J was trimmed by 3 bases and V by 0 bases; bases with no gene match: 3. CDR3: CASSQEAGLAGTDTQYF. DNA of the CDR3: TGCGCCAGCAGCCAAGAGGCGGGACTAGCGGGGACAGATACGCAGTATTTT.

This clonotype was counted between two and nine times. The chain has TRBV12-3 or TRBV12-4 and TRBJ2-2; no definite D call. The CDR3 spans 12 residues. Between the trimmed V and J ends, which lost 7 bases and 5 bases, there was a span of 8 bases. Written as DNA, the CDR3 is TGTGCCAGCAACCGTGGGACCGGGGAGCTGTTTTTT. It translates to CASNRGTGELFF.

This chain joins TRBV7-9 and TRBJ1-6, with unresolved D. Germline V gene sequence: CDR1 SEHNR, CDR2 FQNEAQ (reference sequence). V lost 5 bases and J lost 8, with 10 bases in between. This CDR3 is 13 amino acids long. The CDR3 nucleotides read TGTGCCAGCAGCCCGATAGCGGATTCACCCCTCCACTTT. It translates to CASSPIADSPLHF.

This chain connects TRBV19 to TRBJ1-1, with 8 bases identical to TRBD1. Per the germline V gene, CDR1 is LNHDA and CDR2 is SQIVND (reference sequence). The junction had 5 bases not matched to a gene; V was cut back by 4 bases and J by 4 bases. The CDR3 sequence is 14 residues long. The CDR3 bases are TGTGCCAGTAGTACGACAGGGGCTGGCACTGAAGCTTTCTTT. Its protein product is CASSTTGAGTEAFF.

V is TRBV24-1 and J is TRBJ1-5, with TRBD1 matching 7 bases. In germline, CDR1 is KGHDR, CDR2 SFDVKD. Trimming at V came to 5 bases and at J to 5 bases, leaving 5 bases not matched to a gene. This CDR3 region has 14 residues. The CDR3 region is CATSVSGGHQPQHF. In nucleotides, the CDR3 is TGTGCCACCAGTGTGTCAGGGGGTCATCAGCCCCAGCATTTT.

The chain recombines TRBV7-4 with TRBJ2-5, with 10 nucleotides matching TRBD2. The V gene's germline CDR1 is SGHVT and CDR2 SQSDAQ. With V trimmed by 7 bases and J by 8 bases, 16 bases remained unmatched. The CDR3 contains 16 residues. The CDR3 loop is CASTNQLAGNRGTQYF. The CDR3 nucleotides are TGTGCCAGCACCAATCAACTAGCGGGGAACAGGGGAACCCAGTACTTC.

The CDR3 reads CASSLQGGWANVLTF. In DNA form, the CDR3 reads TGTGCCAGCAGTCTCCAGGGGGGTTGGGCCAACGTCCTGACTTTC. The chain uses TRBV6-2 or TRBV6-3 and TRBJ2-6; D possibly corresponds to TRBD1 (7 bases). The CDR3 consists of 15 residues. Germline values: CDR1 MNHEY, CDR2 SVGEGT. V dropped 5 bases and J dropped 5 bases, with 13 bases sitting between them.